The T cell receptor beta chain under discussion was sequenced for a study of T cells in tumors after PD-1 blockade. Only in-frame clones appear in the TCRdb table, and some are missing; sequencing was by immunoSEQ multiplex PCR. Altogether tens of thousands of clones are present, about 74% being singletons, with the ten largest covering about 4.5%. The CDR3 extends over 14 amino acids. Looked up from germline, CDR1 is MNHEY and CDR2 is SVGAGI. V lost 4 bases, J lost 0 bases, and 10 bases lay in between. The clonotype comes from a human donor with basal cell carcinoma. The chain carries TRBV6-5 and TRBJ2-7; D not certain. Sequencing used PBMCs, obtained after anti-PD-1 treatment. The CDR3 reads CASSSTATSYEQYF. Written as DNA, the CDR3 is TGTGCCAGCAGTTCTACAGCAACCTCCTACGAGCAGTACTTC.